This T cell receptor beta chain was retrieved from a study of cytomegalovirus exposure and HLA in healthy donors. The study's findings and limits: Across HLA loci, a later analysis found differing TCR association rates, with DRB1 most and HLA-C fewest. Later on, an analysis found that several of the most significant clusters appeared to be linked to common viral pathogens, which included parvovirus B19. Accurate prediction of HLA-A and HLA-B alleles (for most subjects) was reportedly achieved from TCR beta sequences.

The CDR3 runs to 16 residues. Trimming cost V 3 bases and J 1 base; bases outside gene matches: 5. Per germline, CDR1 SNHLY and CDR2 FYNNEI. The PCR had 60 Vbeta and 13 Jbeta primers. The authors' processing: The authors later counted approximately 80 million unique TCR beta chains, some 9.9 million of them shared. Data came from immunoSEQ multiplex PCR; TCRdb stores just in-frame clones and leaves some out. D and trimming were read from the DNA, whereas the V and J calls and clone size are those reported in that table. The sample has about 160,000 clones, around four fifths seen once; the top ten hold around 1.9%. To note about this clone: What it binds is not known.

V usage is TRBV2 and J usage is TRBJ2-5; 10 bases agree with TRBD2. Material: PBMCs. The receptor comes from a man younger than 35 in good health and CMV-seronegative. The CDR3 region has the DNA TGTGCCAGCAGTGAGCGGCTAGCGGGGGTCCAAGAGACCCAGTACTTC. It is translated as CASSERLAGVQETQYF.